This T cell receptor beta chain was found in a study of early T cells in non-severe SARS-CoV-2 infection. Study-level background: The chains were unpaired, and the sequenced material was bulk RNA from unsorted whole blood.

Separate cDNA molecules each had unique molecular identifiers attached to them. TCRdb called the 5' RACE reads again in MiXCR, with one record for every CDR3 protein. The table includes fewer than 55,000 distinct CDR3 sequences, about 6% detected once. This CDR3 comprises 14 residues. V was trimmed by 1 base and J by 5 bases, leaving 12 bases between them. Germline CDR1 PRHDT, CDR2 FYEKMQ (reference sequence). This material consisted of whole blood, taken at baseline. This clonotype was sampled from an adult who was a healthcare worker with PCR-confirmed SARS-CoV-2 infection or an uninfected control (not recorded which). This chain uses TRBV13 with TRBJ2-7; D may be TRBD1 (6 bases). CDR3 residues: CASSLALGQNEQYF. The CDR3 nucleotides are TGTGCCAGCAGCTTAGCCCTCGGACAGAACGAGCAGTACTTC. Using reference TRBV13 and TRBJ2-7 for the parts outside the CDR3, the full variable domain is AAGVIQSPRHLIKEKRETATLKCYPIPRHDTVYWYQQGPGQDPQFLISFYEKMQSDKGSIPDRFSAQQFSDYHSELNMSSLELGDSALYFCASSLALGQNEQYFGPGTRLTVT.